This T cell receptor (beta chain) emerged from a study of CD8+ T cells in alopecia areata. Looking at the study overall: Twice a day, 5 to 10 mg of oral tofacitinib was administered to treated patients.

Germline V gene sequence: CDR1 SGHTA, CDR2 FQGNSA. V lost 1 base, J lost 6 bases, and 15 bases lay in between. This CDR3 is 15 amino acids long. Punch biopsies of lesional scalp, plus peripheral blood, were taken from alopecia areata patients. Investigators isolated RNA and reverse transcribed it into cDNA to act as the sequencing template. The assay was immunoSEQ multiplex PCR, and TCRdb's table has in-frame clones only and misses some. This sample has roughly 200,000 clones; almost 65% occur once, and the top ten carry around 1.6%. The material sequenced was CD4+ T cells sorted from blood, taken at week 0. The chain recombines TRBV7-2 with TRBJ1-2; D ambiguous. This receptor was obtained from a human donor with alopecia areata. The CDR3 region is CASSLENSRADGYTF. CDR3 coding DNA: TGTGCCAGCAGCTTAGAGAACTCGCGGGCGGATGGCTACACCTTC.